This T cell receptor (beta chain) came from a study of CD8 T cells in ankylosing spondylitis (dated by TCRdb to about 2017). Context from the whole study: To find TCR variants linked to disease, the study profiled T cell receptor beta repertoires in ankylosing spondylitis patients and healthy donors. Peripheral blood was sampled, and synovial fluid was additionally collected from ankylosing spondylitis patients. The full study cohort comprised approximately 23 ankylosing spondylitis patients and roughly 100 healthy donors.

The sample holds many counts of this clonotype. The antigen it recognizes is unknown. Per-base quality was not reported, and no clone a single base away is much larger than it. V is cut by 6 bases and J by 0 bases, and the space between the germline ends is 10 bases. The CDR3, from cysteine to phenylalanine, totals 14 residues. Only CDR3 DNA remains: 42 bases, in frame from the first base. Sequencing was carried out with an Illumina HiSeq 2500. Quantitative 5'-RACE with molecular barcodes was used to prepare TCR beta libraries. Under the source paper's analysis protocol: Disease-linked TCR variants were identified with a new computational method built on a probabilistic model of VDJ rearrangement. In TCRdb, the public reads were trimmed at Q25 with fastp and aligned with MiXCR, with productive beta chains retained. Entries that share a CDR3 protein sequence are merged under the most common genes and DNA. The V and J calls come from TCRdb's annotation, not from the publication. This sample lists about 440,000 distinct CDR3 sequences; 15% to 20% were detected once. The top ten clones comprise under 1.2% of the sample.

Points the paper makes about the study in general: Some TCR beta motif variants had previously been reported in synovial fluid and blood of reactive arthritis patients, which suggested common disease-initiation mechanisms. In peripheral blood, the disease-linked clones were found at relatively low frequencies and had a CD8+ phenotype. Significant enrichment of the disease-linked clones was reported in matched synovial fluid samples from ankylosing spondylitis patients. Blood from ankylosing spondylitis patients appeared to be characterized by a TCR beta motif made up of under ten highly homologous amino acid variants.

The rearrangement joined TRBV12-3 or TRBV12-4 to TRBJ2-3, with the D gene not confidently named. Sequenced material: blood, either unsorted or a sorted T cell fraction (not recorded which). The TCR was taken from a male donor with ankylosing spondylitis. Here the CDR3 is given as CASRISASTDTQYF. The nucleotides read TGTGCCAGCAGGATTTCTGCTAGCACAGATACGCAGTATTTT.